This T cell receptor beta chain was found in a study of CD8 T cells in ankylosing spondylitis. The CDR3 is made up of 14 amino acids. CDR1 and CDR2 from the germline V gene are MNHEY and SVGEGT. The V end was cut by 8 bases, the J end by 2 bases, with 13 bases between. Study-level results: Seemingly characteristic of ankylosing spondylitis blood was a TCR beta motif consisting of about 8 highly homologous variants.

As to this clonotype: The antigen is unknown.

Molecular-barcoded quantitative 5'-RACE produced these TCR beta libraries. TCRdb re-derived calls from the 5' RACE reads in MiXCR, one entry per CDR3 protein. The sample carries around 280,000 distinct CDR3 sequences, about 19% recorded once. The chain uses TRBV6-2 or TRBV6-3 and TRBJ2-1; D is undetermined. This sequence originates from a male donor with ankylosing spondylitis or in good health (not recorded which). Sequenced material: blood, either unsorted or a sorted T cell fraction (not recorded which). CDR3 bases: TGTGCCAGCTCGCCCCGTTCGCCCTACAATGAGCAGTTCTTC. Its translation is CASSPRSPYNEQFF.